The 29 T cell receptor beta chains below all came from one sample that was sequenced in a study of T cell responses to AZD1222 COVID-19 vaccine. Produced via immunoSEQ multiplex PCR; TCRdb's table is partial and in-frame only. The top ten hold less than 5% of the sample, which has roughly 100,000 clones, over 90% seen once. The source was peripheral blood, collected on day 0 of AZD1222 vaccination. These TCRs come from an adult in good health.

The chain is built from TRBV30 and TRBJ1-2; D unclear. The CDR3 consists of 13 residues. Germline V CDR1 and CDR2: GTSNPN, SVGIG (reference sequence). Trimming took off 5 bases at V and 10 bases at J, with 20 bases between the two ends. The CDR3 is CAWGWDSRKVYTF. CDR3 coding DNA: TGTGCCTGGGGGTGGGATTCGCGAAAAGTCTACACCTTC.

The V call is TRBV2, the J call TRBJ1-5; D perhaps matches TRBD1 (5 bases). V lost 8 bases and J lost 1, with 15 bases in between. This CDR3 spans 15 amino acids. Germline loops: CDR1 SNHLY, CDR2 FYNNEI. CDR3 residues: CASRSGGSSNQPQHF. The DNA for the CDR3 is TGTGCCAGCCGGAGCGGGGGTTCGAGCAATCAGCCCCAGCATTTT.

V is TRBV11-3 and J is TRBJ2-6; no clear D gene. Trimming removed 9 bases from V and 0 bases from J, with 6 bases in between. There are 13 residues in the CDR3. Germline CDR1 SGHNT, CDR2 YENEEA. As DNA, the CDR3 is TGTGCCAGTAGTCGCTCTGGGGCCAACGTCCTGACTTTC. Its translation is CASSRSGANVLTF.

J is TRBJ2-7 and V is TRBV6-1; D gene unclear. Germline V gene sequence: CDR1 MNHNS, CDR2 SASEGT. This CDR3 comprises 14 residues. Trimming shortened V by 2 bases and J by 2 bases, and 10 bases separated the two germline ends. CDR3 coding DNA: TGTGCCAGCAGTGAATCTCTTACCCCCTACGAGCAGTACTTC. As protein: CASSESLTPYEQYF.

V and J are TRBV5-1 and TRBJ1-4; the D is unclear. The CDR3 extends over 15 amino acids. V lost 0 bases to trimming and J lost 0 bases, with 6 bases between them. Per germline, CDR1 SGHRS and CDR2 YFSETQ. The CDR3, as DNA: TGCGCCAGCAGCTTGGCGGACCCAACTAATGAAAAACTGTTTTTT. Encoded protein: CASSLADPTNEKLFF. The full variable domain, rest sourced from reference TRBV5-1 and TRBJ1-4, is KAGVTQTPRYLIKTRGQQVTLSCSPISGHRSVSWYQQTPGQGLQFLFEYFSETQRNKGNFPGRFSGRQFSNSRSEMNVSTLELGDSALYLCASSLADPTNEKLFFGSGTQLSVL.

This chain links TRBV6-2 or TRBV6-3 with TRBJ1-2; 9 nucleotides align to TRBD1. J was trimmed by 7 bases and V by 2 bases; bases with no gene match: 2. CDR3 length equals 13 residues. Germline-derived CDR1 and CDR2 are MNHEY and SVGEGT. The CDR3 DNA follows: TGTGCCAGCAGTTACGGGACAGGGAGTGGCTACACCTTC. Translation gives CASSYGTGSGYTF.

This chain uses TRBV19 with TRBJ2-7; 10 nucleotides agree with TRBD2. This CDR3 region has 16 residues. The germline V gene has CDR1 LNHDA and CDR2 SQIVND (reference sequence). Trimming removed 1 base from V and 7 bases from J; junction bases left unmatched: 10. The CDR3 bases are TGTGCCAGTAGTATAGTCCCAGCGGGAGGGTCCGGGGAGCAGTACTTC. This encodes CASSIVPAGGSGEQYF.

This clone was seen only once. This chain links TRBV6-6 with TRBJ2-7; 9 bases align to TRBD1. CDR1 and CDR2 from the germline V gene are MNHNY and SVGAGI (reference sequence). CDR3 length equals 16 residues. V was clipped by 7 bases and J by 6 bases; unmatched bases: 16. As DNA, the CDR3 is TGTGCCAGCACCGACTCTGCCGGGACAGGGTCCGTCGAGCAGTACTTC. Its translation is CASTDSAGTGSVEQYF.

The rearrangement uses TRBV29-1 and TRBJ1-1; D possibly corresponds to TRBD1 (5 bases). The germline CDR1 and CDR2 sequences are SQVTM and ANQGSEA. V lost 4 bases and J lost 5, with 17 bases in between. This CDR3 spans 14 amino acids. The CDR3 nucleotides are TGCAGCGTTGGCCCAGGGCGGGGTTGGACTGAAGCTTTCTTT. Translated, it gives CSVGPGRGWTEAFF.

The J gene is TRBJ1-2, the V gene TRBV19; 8 bases match TRBD1. After removal of 3 bases from V and 3 bases from J, the junction contained 6 bases not matched to a gene. The CDR3 covers 15 residues. Per germline, CDR1 LNHDA and CDR2 SQIVND (reference sequence). The CDR3 loop is CASSIQGALDYGYTF. The CDR3 region has the DNA TGTGCCAGTAGTATCCAGGGGGCGCTTGACTATGGCTACACCTTC.

The chain couples TRBV7-6 to TRBJ1-2; tentative D call: TRBD1 (5 bases). The V end was cut by 5 bases, the J end by 6 bases, with 19 bases between. The germline CDR1 and CDR2 sequences are SGHVS and FNYEAQ. The CDR3 consists of 15 residues. CDR3 residues: CASSETAGSLHGYTF. The CDR3 bases are TGTGCCAGCAGCGAGACCGCAGGGAGTCTACATGGCTACACCTTC.

V usage is TRBV18 and J usage is TRBJ1-4; unclear D gene. This CDR3 region has 16 residues. The germline gives CDR1 KGHSH, CDR2 LQKENI. V gave up 2 bases and J gave up 0 bases, with 10 bases separating them. In DNA, the CDR3 is TGTGCCAGCTCACCATTAACAGCTGCAACTAATGAAAAACTGTTTTTT. Translation gives CASSPLTAATNEKLFF.

The CDR3 sequence is CAIKSALTGELFF. CDR3 sequence (DNA): TGTGCCATCAAGTCCGCTCTTACCGGGGAGCTGTTTTTT. The V gene is TRBV10-3, the J gene TRBJ2-2, with D uncertain. This CDR3 region has 13 residues. Germline values: CDR1 ENHRY, CDR2 SYGVKD. V gave up 7 bases and J gave up 5 bases, with 11 bases separating them.

The rearrangement links TRBV7-9 to TRBJ1-2, with D maybe TRBD1 (5 bases). V shed 1 base and J shed 1 base, with 16 bases lying between them. In germline, CDR1 is SEHNR, CDR2 FQNEAQ (reference sequence). This CDR3 is 17 amino acids long. CDR3 sequence (DNA): TGTGCCAGCAGCTTAGGAGCCAGGGTGGGGAGTAACTATGGCTACACCTTC. It encodes CASSLGARVGSNYGYTF.

The V call is TRBV30, the J call TRBJ1-5, with 7 nucleotides matching TRBD1. Per germline, CDR1 GTSNPN and CDR2 SVGIG (reference sequence). Trimming removed 6 bases from V and 4 bases from J; junction bases left unmatched: 9. The CDR3 totals 14 residues. The CDR3, as DNA: TGTGCCTGCTCCGGGACAGCCGAAAATCAGCCCCAGCATTTT. This translates into CACSGTAENQPQHF.

This clone was observed a single time. This rearrangement joins TRBV7-2 to TRBJ2-3; 8 bases line up with TRBD2. This CDR3 region has 14 residues. V shed 4 bases, J shed 6 bases, and the junction held 6 bases outside the gene matches. The germline V gene has CDR1 SGHTA and CDR2 FQGNSA. CDR3 DNA sequence: TGTGCCAGCAGCTATACCGGGACTAGGGATACGCAGTATTTT. It translates to CASSYTGTRDTQYF.

This chain connects TRBV29-1 to TRBJ2-7; D call uncertain. The germline gives CDR1 SQVTM, CDR2 ANQGSEA. This CDR3 spans 11 amino acids. Trimming took off 7 bases at V and 0 bases at J, with 7 bases between the two ends. CDR3 protein: CSAGSSYEQYF. The CDR3 DNA sequence: TGCAGCGCCGGGTCCTCCTACGAGCAGTACTTC.

This rearrangement joins TRBV19 to TRBJ2-7; 9 bases fit TRBD2. The trim removed 3 bases at V and 7 bases at J, leaving 4 bases unmatched. This CDR3 comprises 13 residues. Germline CDR1 LNHDA, CDR2 SQIVND (reference sequence). Here the CDR3 DNA reads TGTGCCAGTAGTATTAGCGGGAGACGGGAGCAGTACTTC. Translated, it gives CASSISGRREQYF.

CDR3 sequence: CASSLDRHYGYTF. CDR3 DNA sequence: TGTGCCAGCAGTTTGGACAGGCACTATGGCTACACCTTC. The rearrangement uses TRBV12-3 or TRBV12-4 and TRBJ1-2, with 7 bases identical to TRBD1. V trimming: 3 bases; J trimming: 3 bases; junction bases outside the gene matches: 1. This CDR3 is built from 13 residues.

This rearrangement joins TRBV4-1 to TRBJ2-4; the D gene is possibly TRBD1 (6 bases). The CDR3 consists of 14 residues. The germline CDR1 and CDR2 sequences are MGHRA and YSYEKL. V lost 4 bases, J lost 13 bases, and 20 bases lay in between. CDR3 residues: CASSPPGQKIRQYF. CDR3 DNA: TGCGCCAGCAGCCCCCCGGGACAAAAGATCCGCCAGTACTTC.

The table lists this clone with a count of one. The gene calls are TRBV10-3 and TRBJ1-2; TRBD1 aligns across 7 bases. There are 16 residues in the CDR3. CDR1 is ENHRY, CDR2 SYGVKD, per germline. The trim removed 4 bases at V and 0 bases at J, leaving 8 bases unmatched. Here the CDR3 reads CAISALGQEANYGYTF. CDR3 nucleotide sequence: TGTGCCATCAGTGCGCTTGGACAGGAAGCTAACTATGGCTACACCTTC.

The chain couples TRBV5-1 to TRBJ2-6, with 8 bases identical to TRBD1. The J segment lost 1 base and the V segment lost 3 bases, leaving 9 bases of the junction unmatched. The CDR3 runs to 18 residues. Per the germline V gene, CDR1 is SGHRS and CDR2 is YFSETQ. As DNA, the CDR3 is TGCGCCAGCAGCTCGACCGGGACAGGTCTTTCTGGGGCCAACGTCCTGACTTTC. Translation gives CASSSTGTGLSGANVLTF.

The J gene is TRBJ2-2, the V gene TRBV6-2 or TRBV6-3; possibly TRBD1 or TRBD2 for D (6 bases each). The CDR3 length is 16 residues. V was pared by 5 bases and J by 1 base, with 14 bases between. Germline V gene data show CDR1 as MNHEY and CDR2 as SVGEGT. The CDR3 region is CASSPEGGKNTGELFF. Here the CDR3 DNA reads TGTGCCAGCAGTCCGGAGGGGGGCAAGAACACCGGGGAGCTGTTTTTT.

CDR3 loop: CASSSNRQGNTEAFF. CDR3 DNA sequence: TGTGCCAGCAGCTCGAATCGGCAGGGGAACACTGAAGCTTTCTTT. V gene TRBV5-4 combines with J gene TRBJ1-1; the D gene is possibly TRBD1 (5 bases). This CDR3 region has 15 residues. Deletions cut 3 bases from V and 1 base from J, with 13 bases between. Germline lookup yields CDR1 SGHNT and CDR2 YYREEE (reference sequence).

V gene TRBV5-1 combines with J gene TRBJ2-5; D gene uncertain. Germline-derived CDR1 and CDR2 are SGHRS and YFSETQ. CDR3 size: 15 residues. Trimming removed 5 bases at V and 2 bases at J, with 16 bases between. The CDR3 nucleotides read TGCGCCAGCAGGGACCGTGGAAACAGACAAGAGACCCAGTACTTC. Amino acids: CASRDRGNRQETQYF. Together with reference TRBV5-1 and TRBJ2-5, the CDR3 gives the full variable domain: KAGVTQTPRYLIKTRGQQVTLSCSPISGHRSVSWYQQTPGQGLQFLFEYFSETQRNKGNFPGRFSGRQFSNSRSEMNVSTLELGDSALYLCASRDRGNRQETQYFGPGTRLLVL.

The CDR3 here is CSVEDLRASAFYNEQFF. CDR3 in DNA: TGCAGCGTTGAGGACCTTCGGGCTAGCGCCTTCTACAATGAGCAGTTCTTC. This sequence joins TRBV29-1 and TRBJ2-1; D perhaps matches TRBD2 (6 bases). Trimming left V 3 bases short and J 3 bases short, with 21 bases between. Germline V gene lookup returns CDR1 SQVTM and CDR2 ANQGSEA. The CDR3 consists of 17 residues.

The V gene is TRBV30, the J gene TRBJ2-3; no reliable D call. Germline assignment: CDR1 GTSNPN and CDR2 SVGIG (reference sequence). This CDR3 comprises 15 residues. Trimming shortened V by 5 bases and J by 3 bases, and 18 bases separated the two germline ends. CDR3: CAWQPWGTGTDTQYF. The CDR3, as DNA: TGTGCCTGGCAGCCCTGGGGAACCGGGACAGATACGCAGTATTTT.

This chain uses TRBV5-4 with TRBJ2-7; the match to TRBD1 covers 7 bases. The J segment lost 2 bases and the V segment lost 0 bases, leaving 11 bases of the junction unmatched. This CDR3 comprises 17 residues. The germline gives CDR1 SGHNT, CDR2 YYREEE (reference sequence). The CDR3 sequence is CASSLAWTGTAPYEQYF. CDR3 nucleotide sequence: TGTGCCAGCAGCTTGGCCTGGACCGGGACAGCTCCCTACGAGCAGTACTTC.

V is TRBV11-3 and J is TRBJ2-1; D is unresolved. V was shortened by 3 bases and J by 7 bases, with 10 bases between the two germline ends. CDR1 and CDR2 (germline): SGHNT, YENEEA. The CDR3 loop spans 13 amino acids. CDR3 nucleotide sequence: TGTGCCAGCAGCTTGGTGAGCGCGAATGAGCAGTTCTTC. It is translated as CASSLVSANEQFF.